These 29 T cell receptor beta chains were sequenced from one sample in a study of OX40 agonist ivuxolimab in advanced cancers. Clones were read by immunoSEQ multiplex PCR, and TCRdb kept only the in-frame ones, dropping some. The table lists 92,000 or so clones, roughly 80% of them singletons, with about 6% in the top ten. The material sequenced was CD4+ or CD8+ T cells sorted from blood, taken in a trial of the OX40 agonist ivuxolimab. Source of these receptors: an adult with an advanced solid tumor such as melanoma, head and neck, liver or kidney cancer.

The chain employs TRBV7-6 and TRBJ2-2; 14 bases agree with TRBD2. The CDR3 is 17 residues long. V dropped 5 bases and J dropped 4; count of bases not matched to a gene: 6. Germline V gives CDR1 SGHVS, CDR2 FNYEAQ. This chain's CDR3 is CASSRGLAGETTGELFF. The CDR3 region has the DNA TGTGCCAGCAGCCGGGGACTAGCGGGAGAGACCACCGGGGAGCTGTTTTTT.

CDR3 residues: CASSQEIGGGDTQYF. CDR3 bases: TGTGCCAGCAGCCAAGAAATCGGGGGTGGAGATACGCAGTATTTT. This chain connects TRBV14 to TRBJ2-3; TRBD2 might be the D (6 bases). Trimming removed 0 bases at V and 5 bases at J, with 12 bases between. The germline V gene has CDR1 SGHDN and CDR2 FVKESK. The CDR3 runs 15 residues.

CDR3 loop: CASSPPLGPNTGELFF. For the CDR3, the DNA is TGTGCCAGCTCACCCCCGTTAGGCCCGAACACCGGGGAGCTGTTTTTT. The V call is TRBV18, the J call TRBJ2-2, with D uncertain. V lost 3 bases and J 0 bases, leaving 11 bases between the germline ends. Per the germline V gene, CDR1 is KGHSH and CDR2 is LQKENI. CDR3 length equals 16 residues.

The V call is TRBV5-1, the J call TRBJ2-5; D is unresolved. Trimming stripped 0 bases from V and 2 bases from J, with 17 bases between. The length of the CDR3 is 17 residues. Germline assignment: CDR1 SGHRS and CDR2 YFSETQ. The CDR3 bases are TGCGCCAGCAGCTTGGCCGGATCCCCGACCCTACAAGAGACCCAGTACTTC. It encodes CASSLAGSPTLQETQYF.

This rearrangement joins TRBV29-1 to TRBJ2-2, with TRBD2 identical over 9 bases. Germline loops: CDR1 SQVTM, CDR2 ANQGSEA. The CDR3 spans 16 residues. J lost 3 bases, V lost 4 bases, and 9 bases had no gene match. CDR3 residues: CSVGAGGSSHTGELFF. DNA for the CDR3: TGCAGCGTTGGAGCGGGAGGTAGCTCTCACACCGGGGAGCTGTTTTTT.

This chain connects TRBV29-1 to TRBJ1-2; D not resolved. CDR3 length equals 12 residues. Trimming pared 8 bases from V and 5 bases from J, leaving 15 bases between. CDR1 and CDR2 from the germline V gene are SQVTM and ANQGSEA. The CDR3 bases are TGCAGCCTGCGGGAAACCCCATATGGCTACACCTTC. It codes for CSLRETPYGYTF. The whole variable domain, filled in from reference TRBV29-1 and TRBJ1-2, reads SAVISQKPSRDICQRGTSLTIQCQVDSQVTMMFWYRQQPGQSLTLIATANQGSEATYESGFVIDKFPISRPNLTFSTLTVSNMSPEDSSIYLCSLRETPYGYTFGSGTRLTVV.

The chain carries TRBV5-6 and TRBJ2-7; 8 bases line up with TRBD2. Unmatched junction bases numbered 14, after V lost 2 bases and J lost 7 bases. There are 16 residues in the CDR3. CDR1 is SGHDT, CDR2 YYEEEE, per germline. CDR3 protein: CASSFPILAGQVEQYF. CDR3 nucleotides: TGTGCCAGCAGCTTCCCGATCCTAGCGGGCCAAGTGGAGCAGTACTTC.

The chain recombines TRBV18 with TRBJ2-7; the match to TRBD1 covers 7 bases. The CDR3 covers 14 residues. Looked up from germline, CDR1 is KGHSH and CDR2 is LQKENI. The J segment lost 0 bases and the V segment lost 3 bases, leaving 2 bases of the junction unmatched. CDR3 nucleotides: TGTGCCAGCTCACCGAGGACAGGCTCCTACGAGCAGTACTTC. Amino acids: CASSPRTGSYEQYF.

This chain connects TRBV2 to TRBJ1-4; D not certain. The CDR3 has 16 residues. The ends were cut back, 4 bases at V and 0 bases at J, with 12 bases in the middle. CDR1 and CDR2 (germline): SNHLY, FYNNEI. The CDR3 spells CASSVPGVSTNEKLFF. CDR3 coding DNA: TGTGCCAGCAGTGTCCCCGGTGTCTCAACTAATGAAAAACTGTTTTTT. The full variable domain, completed using reference TRBV2 and TRBJ1-4, is EPEVTQTPSHQVTQMGQEVILRCVPISNHLYFYWYRQILGQKVEFLVSFYNNEISEKSEIFDDQFSVERPDGSNFTLKIRSTKLEDSAMYFCASSVPGVSTNEKLFFGSGTQLSVL.

This clone came up a few times. The chain employs TRBV9 and TRBJ2-2; D ambiguous. This CDR3 spans 14 amino acids. The V gene's germline CDR1 is SGDLS and CDR2 YYNGEE. The V gene lost 2 bases and the J gene lost 7 bases, with 12 bases spanning the gap. The CDR3 DNA sequence: TGTGCCAGCAGCGTCCAAGCTATGAGCGGGGAGCTGTTTTTT. Protein product: CASSVQAMSGELFF.

The chain uses TRBV18 and TRBJ2-2, with a tentative D call TRBD1 (5 bases). V lost 2 bases and J lost 7, with 11 bases in between. CDR3 length: 14 residues. The germline V gene encodes CDR1 KGHSH and CDR2 LQKENI. The CDR3 is CASSPRGSFGELFF. CDR3 nucleotide sequence: TGTGCCAGCTCACCAAGGGGCAGTTTCGGGGAGCTGTTTTTT.

V and J are TRBV6-1 and TRBJ2-2; weak D call: TRBD2 (6 bases). CDR1 and CDR2 (germline): MNHNS, SASEGT. Deletions cut 6 bases from V and 8 bases from J, with 13 bases between. The CDR3 length is 13 residues. For the CDR3, the DNA is TGTGCCAGCAGGCGGGACCAAGGGGGGGAGCTGTTTTTT. It encodes CASRRDQGGELFF.

This clone showed up just once. V is TRBV5-4 and J is TRBJ2-7, with a possible D match to TRBD1 (7 bases). Germline CDR1 and CDR2: SGHNT and YYREEE (reference sequence). This CDR3 region has 14 residues. V was pared by 1 base and J by 2 bases, with 10 bases between. CDR3 DNA: TGTGCCAGCAGCTTGCAGGGGGGCCCCTACGAGCAGTACTTC. Protein product: CASSLQGGPYEQYF.

V and J are TRBV4-3 and TRBJ1-4; 7 nucleotides agree with TRBD1. The V segment lost 1 base and the J segment 4 bases; nucleotides outside the gene matches: 9. Germline CDR1 is LGHNA and CDR2 is YSLEER. The CDR3 spans 17 residues. In DNA form, the CDR3 reads TGCGCCAGCAGCCAAGGGAGGACAGGAGGGAGTAATGAAAAACTGTTTTTT. This sequence encodes CASSQGRTGGSNEKLFF.

The rearrangement links TRBV19 to TRBJ1-4, with TRBD1 as a possible D gene (5 bases). Per germline, CDR1 LNHDA and CDR2 SQIVND (reference sequence). Deletions cut 7 bases from V and 4 bases from J, with 13 bases between. This CDR3 is built from 14 residues. The CDR3 here is CASTRAGNNEKLFF. DNA for the CDR3: TGTGCCAGTACCAGGGCCGGGAATAATGAAAAACTGTTTTTT.

The CDR3 loop is CASSLTSGGAADTQYF. The CDR3 DNA follows: TGTGCCAGCAGCCTGACTAGCGGGGGGGCGGCAGATACGCAGTATTTT. The chain joins TRBV5-4 to TRBJ2-3; 14 positions match TRBD2. There are 16 residues in the CDR3. Trimming took 4 bases from V and 4 from J; bases not matched to a gene: 5. Germline CDR1 and CDR2: SGHNT and YYREEE (reference sequence).

V is TRBV19 and J is TRBJ1-5, with TRBD1 identical over 7 bases. This CDR3 has 13 residues. The germline V gene encodes CDR1 LNHDA and CDR2 SQIVND (reference sequence). V lost 6 bases and J lost 3; bases outside the gene matches: 2. The CDR3 here is CASRTGINQPQHF. In DNA form, the CDR3 reads TGTGCCAGTAGGACAGGGATCAATCAGCCCCAGCATTTT.

The chain links TRBV27 to TRBJ2-3; TRBD1 is a possible D gene (6 bases). CDR1 is MNHEY, CDR2 SMNVEV, per germline (reference sequence). V dropped 5 bases and J dropped 3 bases, with 9 bases sitting between them. This CDR3 is 13 amino acids long. The CDR3 DNA reads as TGTGCCAGCAGTGAAAGGGGGACAGATACGCAGTATTTT. Translated, it gives CASSERGTDTQYF.

This chain joins TRBV5-1 and TRBJ2-1; TRBD1 matches 8 bases. The CDR3 is made up of 15 amino acids. Germline V CDR1 and CDR2: SGHRS, YFSETQ. The trim removed 2 bases at V and 7 bases at J, leaving 8 bases unmatched. CDR3 DNA sequence: TGCGCCAGCAGCTTAGGCCAGGGGGCGCGAAATGAGCAGTTCTTC. Its protein is CASSLGQGARNEQFF. Using reference TRBV5-1 and TRBJ2-1 for the parts outside the CDR3, the full variable domain is KAGVTQTPRYLIKTRGQQVTLSCSPISGHRSVSWYQQTPGQGLQFLFEYFSETQRNKGNFPGRFSGRQFSNSRSEMNVSTLELGDSALYLCASSLGQGARNEQFFGPGTRLTVL.

The V call is TRBV6-5, the J call TRBJ2-7, with D possibly being TRBD1 (6 bases). CDR3 size: 13 residues. Germline assignment: CDR1 MNHEY and CDR2 SVGAGI. V was trimmed by 3 bases and J by 5 bases, leaving 11 bases between them. The CDR3 reads CASSYYRDNEQYF. The CDR3 DNA follows: TGTGCCAGCAGTTATTACAGGGACAACGAGCAGTACTTC.

The chain carries TRBV15 and TRBJ2-1, with 7 positions matching TRBD2. CDR3 size: 14 residues. J lost 9 bases, V lost 3 bases, and 8 bases had no gene match. The germline V gene has CDR1 LNHNV and CDR2 YYDKDF (reference sequence). Here the CDR3 reads CATSRVGLDTEQFF. In DNA, the CDR3 is TGTGCCACCAGCAGGGTTGGACTAGACACTGAGCAGTTCTTC. The full variable domain, its missing parts supplied by reference TRBV15 and TRBJ2-1, is DAMVIQNPRYQVTQFGKPVTLSCSQTLNHNVMYWYQQKSSQAPKLLFHYYDKDFNNEADTPDNFQSRRPNTSFCFLDIRSPGLGDTAMYLCATSRVGLDTEQFFGPGTRLTVL.

The CDR3 spells CASSPTLQGGTGELFF. DNA of the CDR3: TGTGCCAGCAGTCCAACCTTACAGGGAGGAACCGGGGAGCTGTTTTTT. V is TRBV5-6 and J is TRBJ2-2; D is perhaps TRBD1 or TRBD2 (6 bases each). The V end lost 5 bases, the J end lost 5 bases, and 19 bases lay between the germline ends. CDR1 is SGHDT and CDR2 is YYEEEE in the germline V gene. The CDR3 is made up of 16 amino acids. Combining the CDR3 with reference TRBV5-6 and TRBJ2-2 gives the whole variable domain DAGVTQSPTHLIKTRGQQVTLRCSPKSGHDTVSWYQQALGQGPQFIFQYYEEEERQRGNFPDRFSGHQFPNYSSELNVNALLLGDSALYLCASSPTLQGGTGELFFGEGSRLTVL.

This clone came up a few times. Here the CDR3 reads CASSLASARASTNEKLFF. CDR3 DNA sequence: TGCGCCAGCAGCTTGGCCTCGGCCAGGGCCTCAACTAATGAAAAACTGTTTTTT. The J gene is TRBJ1-4, the V gene TRBV5-1, with D perhaps matching TRBD1 (5 bases). The germline V gene has CDR1 SGHRS and CDR2 YFSETQ. CDR3 length: 18 amino acids. Trimming stripped 0 bases from V and 0 bases from J, with 15 bases between.

The V call is TRBV5-4, the J call TRBJ1-1; D remains unclear. CDR1 is SGHNT and CDR2 is YYREEE in the germline V gene (reference sequence). V lost 0 bases to trimming and J lost 2 bases, with 8 bases between them. This CDR3 contains 14 residues. The CDR3 loop reads CASSLAASNTEAFF. In DNA, the CDR3 is TGTGCCAGCAGCTTGGCCGCCAGTAACACTGAAGCTTTCTTT.

This chain links TRBV7-9 with TRBJ2-5; a weak D match, TRBD1 (6 bases). The tail of the sequence fits TRBJ2-7 better, so the J call may be wrong. Per the germline V gene, CDR1 is SEHNR and CDR2 is FQNEAQ (reference sequence). CDR3 length: 15 amino acids. The CDR3 here is CASVNQGWENSEQYF. The CDR3 nucleotides read TGTGCCAGCGTGAACCAGGGGTGGGAGAATTCCGAGCAGTACTTC.

The chain joins TRBV7-9 to TRBJ1-2; the D gene is possibly TRBD1 (6 bases). This CDR3 is built from 16 residues. Germline assignment: CDR1 SEHNR and CDR2 FQNEAQ (reference sequence). The ends were cut back, 5 bases at V and 8 bases at J, with 24 bases in the middle. CDR3 nucleotide sequence: TGTGCCAGCAGCCAAACGTCCGGGGGCCCTCGGGGGGGCTACACCTTC. Its translation is CASSQTSGGPRGGYTF.

The chain has TRBV27 and TRBJ2-2; D gene unclear. Germline CDR1 is MNHEY and CDR2 is SMNVEV (reference sequence). This CDR3 has 16 residues. The V end lost 0 bases, the J end lost 8 bases, and 16 bases lay between the germline ends. The CDR3 region is CASSLSITQPQGELFF. The CDR3 nucleotides are TGTGCCAGCAGTTTATCGATTACCCAGCCGCAAGGGGAGCTGTTTTTT.

The gene calls are TRBV18 and TRBJ1-1; the D gene is possibly TRBD1 (6 bases). The germline V gene has CDR1 KGHSH and CDR2 LQKENI. Trimming left V 3 bases short and J 1 base short, with 12 bases between. This CDR3 contains 15 residues. In DNA, the CDR3 is TGTGCCAGCTCACCGGGGGCAGGCCAGAACACTGAAGCTTTCTTT. It is translated as CASSPGAGQNTEAFF.

The rearrangement uses TRBV5-1 and TRBJ1-1; the D gene is possibly TRBD1 (5 bases). The germline V gene encodes CDR1 SGHRS and CDR2 YFSETQ. V lost 1 base, J lost 2 bases, and 9 bases lay in between. CDR3 length: 14 residues. This CDR3 is CASSLSGTNTEAFF. For the CDR3, the DNA is TGCGCCAGCAGCTTGTCGGGGACTAACACTGAAGCTTTCTTT.